This is a list of T cell receptor beta chains from one sample in a study of regulatory T cells in long-lasting Graves disease. TCRdb reprocessed the multiplex PCR reads with MiXCR, giving one entry per CDR3 protein. The table lists roughly 400,000 distinct CDR3 sequences, 14% to 15% of them singletons. The same sample was also studied in work on T cells in Graves' hyperthyroidism and ophthalmopathy.

The material sequenced was peripheral blood mononuclear cells (PBMCs), taken at new diagnosis, from a patient treated with antithyroid drugs. These TCRs come from a woman aged 40 to 55 with Graves disease. Each CDR3 is given without its conserved first and last residue. The D gene is left open where the match is weak.

J	D	V	CDR3
TRBJ2-4	NA	TRBV12-5	ASGWDSPVYGGVY
TRBJ2-1	NA	TRBV5-6	ASSLMSDEQF
TRBJ2-1	NA	TRBV5-4	ASSLRQNSYNEQF
TRBJ2-7	NA	TRBV27	ASSLTH
TRBJ1-6	TRBD1	TRBV11-2	ASSLGGTGNSPLH
TRBJ2-5	NA	TRBV27	ASSLLGEFQETQY
TRBJ2-1	TRBD2	TRBV29-1	SVEDTGLADNEQF
TRBJ2-7	NA	TRBV4-3	ASSQGPYIPYEQY
TRBJ2-1	TRBD1	TRBV19	ASSTRDRSHEQF
TRBJ2-7	TRBD2	TRBV6-5	ASSYGLVYEQY
TRBJ2-5	TRBD2	TRBV20-1	SARDLSGRGETQY
TRBJ1-2	NA	TRBV11-2	ASSLGGSDGYT
TRBJ1-1	TRBD1	TRBV19	ASSIVRGRGTEAF
TRBJ2-3	TRBD2	TRBV6-2/TRBV6-3	ASSYSLGLADTQY
TRBJ2-7	TRBD2	TRBV27	ASGPLAGAFTYEQY
TRBJ2-5	NA	TRBV5-1	ASCSVPTGIQETQY
TRBJ1-2	TRBD1	TRBV15	ATSRDLGQAHGYT
TRBJ2-5	TRBD1	TRBV28	ASQRTVGTEETQY
TRBJ1-1	NA	TRBV6-5	ASSYFLIQGSNTEAF
TRBJ2-7	NA	TRBV11-2	ASSLAEVYEQY